This T cell receptor beta chain was recovered during a study of cytomegalovirus exposure and HLA in healthy donors. Study results and limitations: The study labeled under 200 TCR beta chains cytomegalovirus-associated. Association of a missense DCLRE1C variant with TCR beta V- and J-gene trimming was reported in a later analysis.

The CDR3 has 14 residues. Germline V lookup: CDR1 SGDLS, CDR2 YYNGEE. V shed 2 bases and J shed 2 bases, with 8 bases lying between them. PCR involved 60 Vbeta and 13 Jbeta primers. The table came from immunoSEQ multiplex PCR; TCRdb's copy has only in-frame clones and leaves some out. Of approximately 170,000 clones in the sample, around 81% were seen once. A remark on this clone: Antigen specificity is unknown.

The chain is built from TRBV9 and TRBJ2-1; TRBD2 might be the D (5 bases). Input material: PBMCs. The receptor comes from a man between 40 and 49 years old in good health and CMV-seronegative. The CDR3 DNA follows: TGTGCCAGCAGCGTGGACGGGGCCTACAATGAGCAGTTCTTC. Encoded protein: CASSVDGAYNEQFF.